The 11 T cell receptor beta chains reported below all come from one sample, sequenced in a study of CD8+ T cells in alopecia areata. After isolation, RNA underwent reverse transcription to generate cDNA as the sequencing template. The protocol was immunoSEQ multiplex PCR, while the TCRdb copy is restricted to in-frame clones and leaves out a portion. The sample carries some 190,000 clones, around 51% recorded once. Treatment in this sample: oral pan-JAK inhibitor, 5-10 mg twice daily. The input for sequencing was CD8+ T cells sorted from blood, taken at approximately week 52, from a patient treated with tofacitinib. Receptor source: a human donor with alopecia areata.

This chain uses TRBV7-9 with TRBJ1-2; TRBD1 matches 8 bases. The germline V gene encodes CDR1 SEHNR and CDR2 FQNEAQ (reference sequence). J was trimmed by 5 bases and V by 5 bases; bases with no gene match: 7. There are 14 residues in the CDR3. CDR3 DNA sequence: TGTGCCAGCAGCGACCGGGACAGGTTATATGGCTACACCTTC. Encoded protein: CASSDRDRLYGYTF.

The rearrangement links TRBV30 to TRBJ1-5; D is possibly TRBD1 (5 bases). The CDR3 has 14 residues. The V end was cut by 0 bases, the J end by 2 bases, with 8 bases between. Looked up from germline, CDR1 is GTSNPN and CDR2 is SVGIG (reference sequence). CDR3 residues: CAWSVTGGNQPQHF. DNA of the CDR3: TGTGCCTGGAGTGTTACAGGTGGCAATCAGCCCCAGCATTTT.

The V call is TRBV7-9, the J call TRBJ2-1; D call uncertain. Germline V gene data show CDR1 as SEHNR and CDR2 as FQNEAQ (reference sequence). There are 14 residues in the CDR3. Trimming took 0 bases from V and 8 from J, leaving 11 bases between them. Here the CDR3 reads CASSLASTGHEQFF. As DNA, the CDR3 is TGTGCCAGCAGCTTAGCGTCGACTGGACATGAGCAGTTCTTC.

The J gene is TRBJ2-5, the V gene TRBV27; tentative D call: TRBD2 (5 bases). Trimming removed 0 bases from V and 3 bases from J, with 11 bases in between. The CDR3 sequence is 15 residues long. In germline, CDR1 is MNHEY, CDR2 SMNVEV (reference sequence). CDR3 residues: CASSLSGNGEETQYF. For the CDR3, the DNA is TGTGCCAGCAGTTTATCCGGGAATGGAGAAGAGACCCAGTACTTC.

The chain links TRBV5-4 to TRBJ2-7; D assignment may be TRBD1 or TRBD2 (5 bases each). Germline loops: CDR1 SGHNT, CDR2 YYREEE (reference sequence). V gave up 4 bases and J gave up 4 bases, with 12 bases separating them. This CDR3 has 13 amino acids. The CDR3 nucleotides read TGTGCCAGCAGCGCACTTGGGGGTTACGAGCAGTACTTC. Translation: CASSALGGYEQYF.

The chain couples TRBV27 to TRBJ1-4; a weak D match, TRBD1 (6 bases). CDR3 length equals 14 residues. The ends were cut back, 4 bases at V and 8 bases at J, with 14 bases in the middle. Per germline, CDR1 MNHEY and CDR2 SMNVEV (reference sequence). CDR3 region: CASSSLQGGEKLFF. In nucleotides, the CDR3 is TGTGCCAGCAGTTCCCTACAGGGAGGAGAAAAACTGTTTTTT.

The sample holds a few counts of this clone. The chain uses TRBV6-5 and TRBJ2-5; D might be TRBD1 (6 bases). V lost 5 bases and J lost 5, with 12 bases in between. The CDR3 is 13 residues long. CDR1 and CDR2 from the germline V gene are MNHEY and SVGAGI. The CDR3: CASSLQGFETQYF. The CDR3 nucleotides are TGTGCCAGCAGTCTTCAGGGGTTTGAGACCCAGTACTTC.

This clone has a handful of counts. Within the sample, other DNA sequences also encode this same CDR3. The J gene is TRBJ1-2, the V gene TRBV5-6; D not certain. The V end lost 1 base, the J end lost 5 bases, and 6 bases lay between the germline ends. The CDR3 has 12 amino acids. The germline V gene has CDR1 SGHDT and CDR2 YYEEEE. The CDR3 loop reads CASSLRGYGYTF. In nucleotides, the CDR3 is TGTGCCAGCAGCTTGAGAGGGTATGGCTACACCTTC.

The V gene is TRBV27, the J gene TRBJ2-1; 10 bases line up with TRBD1. V lost 5 bases, J lost 4 bases, and 5 bases stayed unmatched. The germline V gene encodes CDR1 MNHEY and CDR2 SMNVEV (reference sequence). This CDR3 contains 15 residues. This CDR3 reads CASSPGTGVYNEQFF. CDR3 coding DNA: TGTGCCAGCAGTCCCGGGACAGGGGTGTACAATGAGCAGTTCTTC.

The rearrangement links TRBV4-1 to TRBJ1-2, with 8 nucleotides matching TRBD1. The CDR3 has 16 amino acids. Germline V gene data show CDR1 as MGHRA and CDR2 as YSYEKL. The trim removed 1 base at V and 5 bases at J, leaving 9 bases unmatched. Here the CDR3 DNA reads TGCGCCAGCAGCCAAGCCGGACAGGGTCTGGGGTATGGCTACACCTTC. Its translation is CASSQAGQGLGYGYTF.

The V gene is TRBV14, the J gene TRBJ2-5; 7 bases agree with TRBD1. V trimming: 5 bases; J trimming: 6 bases; junction bases outside the gene matches: 12. Germline V gene data show CDR1 as SGHDN and CDR2 as FVKESK. CDR3 length: 15 residues. CDR3 sequence (DNA): TGTGCCAGCAGCAGAGGGACAGCCAGGTTGCAGACCCAGTACTTC. It translates to CASSRGTARLQTQYF. The complete variable domain, with remaining parts taken from reference TRBV14 and TRBJ2-5, reads EAGVTQFPSHSVIEKGQTVTLRCDPISGHDNLYWYRRVMGKEIKFLLHFVKESKQDESGMPNNRFLAERTGGTYSTLKVQPAELEDSGVYFCASSRGTARLQTQYFGPGTRLLVL.